The next 21 T cell receptor beta chains were all read from a single sample in a study of OX40 agonist ivuxolimab in advanced cancers. TCRdb keeps only in-frame clones here, not all; method: immunoSEQ multiplex PCR. The sample has 50,000 to 85,000 clones, roughly four fifths seen once. The starting material was CD4+ or CD8+ T cells sorted from blood, obtained in a trial of the OX40 agonist ivuxolimab. These receptors all stem from an adult with an advanced solid tumor such as melanoma, head and neck, liver or kidney cancer.

A few counts support this clone. The chain links TRBV19 to TRBJ2-7; the match to TRBD2 covers 9 bases. J gave up 2 bases and V 4 bases, and 9 bases lay outside the gene matches. This CDR3 is built from 16 residues. CDR1 is LNHDA, CDR2 SQIVND, per germline (reference sequence). CDR3 nucleotide sequence: TGTGCCAGTAGTAACCTTAGCGGGAGCTTCGCCTACGAGCAGTACTTC. Its translation is CASSNLSGSFAYEQYF.

This chain links TRBV2 with TRBJ1-1, with D maybe TRBD1 (5 bases). The CDR3 contains 15 residues. The germline gives CDR1 SNHLY, CDR2 FYNNEI. V shed 2 bases and J shed 0 bases, with 10 bases lying between them. The CDR3 coding sequence is TGTGCCAGCAGTGAACGGGGGAGCCTGAACACTGAAGCTTTCTTT. It is translated as CASSERGSLNTEAFF.

This rearrangement joins TRBV5-1 to TRBJ2-5; TRBD2 agrees at 13 bases. Germline CDR1 and CDR2: SGHRS and YFSETQ. The CDR3 covers 16 residues. The ends lost 4 bases at V and 5 bases at J; junction bases unmatched: 8. CDR3 sequence (DNA): TGCGCCAGCAGCACCGGACTAGCGGGAGTTGGGGAGACCCAGTACTTC. Amino acids: CASSTGLAGVGETQYF.

The CDR3 DNA sequence: TGTGCCAGCAGCAAAAGGGGGGAGGGACGGCTTAGCAATCAGCCCCAGCATTTT. It yields the protein CASSKRGEGRLSNQPQHF. The J gene is TRBJ1-5, the V gene TRBV21-1. TRBV21-1 is a known pseudogene. The CDR3 spans 18 residues.

The chain uses TRBV19 and TRBJ2-3, with 11 bases that match TRBD2. V lost 8 bases to trimming and J lost 1 base; unmatched junction nucleotides: 2. Germline V gives CDR1 LNHDA, CDR2 SQIVND (reference sequence). CDR3 length: 14 amino acids. As DNA, the CDR3 is TGTGCCAGTGGGACTAGCGGTCGCACAGATACGCAGTATTTT. Translating it yields CASGTSGRTDTQYF.

The CDR3 reads CASSSRTGEAFF. The CDR3, as DNA: TGTGCCAGTAGTTCACGGACAGGCGAAGCTTTCTTT. This chain links TRBV19 with TRBJ1-1; 7 nucleotides align to TRBD1. V shed 5 bases and J 8 bases; nucleotides not matched to a gene: 5. CDR1 and CDR2 from the germline V gene are LNHDA and SQIVND (reference sequence). The CDR3 consists of 12 residues.

The J gene is TRBJ2-1, the V gene TRBV19, with TRBD2 matching 10 bases. The germline CDR1 and CDR2 sequences are LNHDA and SQIVND (reference sequence). The CDR3 totals 20 residues. J was trimmed by 0 bases and V by 1 base; bases with no gene match: 12. The CDR3 sequence: CASSIARLAGDPSSYNEQFF. The CDR3 nucleotides read TGTGCCAGTAGTATAGCGCGGCTAGCGGGAGACCCAAGCTCCTACAATGAGCAGTTCTTC.

The rearrangement links TRBV5-5 to TRBJ1-2; no firm D call. This CDR3 region has 12 residues. The V end was cut by 0 bases, the J end by 4 bases, with 4 bases between. Germline V CDR1 and CDR2: SGHKS, YYEKEE (reference sequence). For the CDR3, the DNA is TGTGCCAGCAGCTTGGCGGTCTATGGCTACACCTTC. Translated: CASSLAVYGYTF. The whole variable domain, filled in from reference TRBV5-5 and TRBJ1-2, reads DAGVTQSPTHLIKTRGQQVTLRCSPISGHKSVSWYQQVLGQGPQFIFQYYEKEERGRGNFPDRFSARQFPNYSSELNVNALLLGDSALYLCASSLAVYGYTFGSGTRLTVV.

V usage is TRBV27 and J usage is TRBJ2-7; 12 bases line up with TRBD2. The V and J ends lost 5 bases and 0 bases, in that order; junction bases with no gene match: 8. Germline assignment: CDR1 MNHEY and CDR2 SMNVEV (reference sequence). The CDR3 runs to 17 residues. The CDR3 DNA sequence: TGTGCCAGCAGTCCTCGGACTAGCGGGGCCAGCTCCTACGAGCAGTACTTC. The encoded protein is CASSPRTSGASSYEQYF.

V and J are TRBV6-1 and TRBJ2-7, with no clear D. The J call could be wrong; TRBJ2-1 is a better fit for the DNA end. The CDR3 is made up of 12 amino acids. The germline V gene encodes CDR1 MNHNS and CDR2 SASEGT. The CDR3 DNA is TGTGCCAGCACGCCCACTTCCTACGAGCAGTTCTTC. Translated: CASTPTSYEQFF.

The gene calls are TRBV5-1 and TRBJ1-1; D ambiguous. The CDR3 is made up of 14 amino acids. Germline CDR1 SGHRS, CDR2 YFSETQ. The V gene lost 4 bases and the J gene lost 2 bases, with 12 bases spanning the gap. CDR3: CASSTGSSNTEAFF. CDR3 bases: TGCGCCAGCAGCACCGGGAGCTCCAACACTGAAGCTTTCTTT.

Turning to this clone: The same CDR3 also results from other DNA sequences found in this sample. This chain joins TRBV7-2 and TRBJ2-3; D remains ambiguous. Germline loops: CDR1 SGHTA, CDR2 FQGNSA. The CDR3 extends over 12 amino acids. V was trimmed by 3 bases and J by 2 bases, leaving 3 bases between them. CDR3: CASSFSTDTQYF. CDR3 DNA: TGTGCCAGCAGCTTTTCCACAGATACGCAGTATTTT.

The genes are TRBV6-1 and TRBJ2-7; unclear D gene. Germline CDR1 is MNHNS and CDR2 is SASEGT. The CDR3 covers 14 residues. V was cut by 6 bases and J by 2 bases, with 14 bases left in between. The CDR3 sequence: CASRGGSLAYEQYF. CDR3 nucleotides: TGTGCCAGCAGGGGTGGGTCTCTCGCCTACGAGCAGTACTTC.

CDR3 amino acids: CASSERAGVWYNEQFF. Written as DNA, the CDR3 is TGTGCCAGCAGTGAACGAGCGGGAGTGTGGTACAATGAGCAGTTCTTC. The chain carries TRBV2 and TRBJ2-1; 8 bases line up with TRBD2. With V trimmed by 2 bases and J by 4 bases, 7 bases remained unmatched. The CDR3 is made up of 16 amino acids. Germline assignment: CDR1 SNHLY and CDR2 FYNNEI.

This clone was counted only a few times. The chain employs TRBV9 and TRBJ1-4; D remains unclear. The germline CDR1 and CDR2 sequences are SGDLS and YYNGEE. The CDR3 contains 13 residues. Trimming removed 0 bases at V and 8 bases at J, with 8 bases between. CDR3 nucleotides: TGTGCCAGCAGCGTAGCACTTGGGGAAAAACTGTTTTTT. The encoded protein is CASSVALGEKLFF.

This chain links TRBV29-1 with TRBJ1-1; maybe TRBD1 (5 bases). This CDR3 has 13 residues. Trimming shortened V by 3 bases and J by 6 bases, and 14 bases separated the two germline ends. In germline, CDR1 is SQVTM, CDR2 ANQGSEA. The CDR3 sequence is CSVESTGGAEAFF. DNA of the CDR3: TGCAGCGTTGAGTCCACAGGAGGGGCTGAAGCTTTCTTT.

The rearrangement uses TRBV6-4 and TRBJ2-7, with 7 bases aligning to TRBD1. V gave up 7 bases and J gave up 6 bases; unmatched junction bases: 12. CDR1 is MRHNA, CDR2 SNTAGT, per germline. The CDR3 consists of 14 residues. The DNA of the CDR3 is TGTGCCAGCAACCCGACAGGGTCACGCTCCGAGCAGTACTTC. It specifies CASNPTGSRSEQYF.

The rearrangement links TRBV11-3 to TRBJ2-3; D gene unclear. Trimming left V 1 base short and J 2 bases short, with 7 bases between. Germline V CDR1 and CDR2: SGHNT, YENEEA. This CDR3 has 14 amino acids. The CDR3 protein is CASSLVTSTDTQYF. Written as DNA, the CDR3 is TGTGCCAGCAGCTTAGTTACATCCACAGATACGCAGTATTTT.

A few counts support this clone. The chain has TRBV7-9 and TRBJ2-7; D uncertain. From germline, CDR1 is SEHNR and CDR2 FQNEAQ (reference sequence). This CDR3 spans 14 amino acids. The V gene lost 3 bases and the J gene lost 6 bases, with 15 bases spanning the gap. The CDR3 DNA follows: TGTGCCAGCAGCTTTCAACTTGGAAGTTCCGAGCAGTACTTC. Translated, it gives CASSFQLGSSEQYF.

The gene calls are TRBV7-9 and TRBJ2-1; TRBD1 or TRBD2 may be the D gene (5 bases each). Trimming removed 1 base at V and 1 base at J, with 20 bases between. The CDR3 contains 19 residues. CDR1 and CDR2 (germline): SEHNR, FQNEAQ (reference sequence). The CDR3 reads CASSLGGGGKWGSYNEQFF. The CDR3 DNA follows: TGTGCCAGCAGCTTAGGAGGTGGCGGTAAATGGGGGTCCTACAATGAGCAGTTCTTC.

The gene calls are TRBV6-5 and TRBJ2-1; TRBD2 is a possible D gene (6 bases). CDR1 and CDR2 (germline): MNHEY, SVGAGI. The CDR3 sequence is 16 residues long. V lost 0 bases and J 2 bases, leaving 11 bases between the germline ends. This CDR3 is CASSYSGGTAYNEQFF. The CDR3 DNA reads TGTGCCAGCAGTTACTCTGGCGGGACCGCCTACAATGAGCAGTTCTTC.